This T cell receptor beta chain originates from a study of immune evolution from preneoplasia to lung adenocarcinoma. The method was immunoSEQ multiplex PCR; TCRdb's version includes in-frame clones alone and lacks a portion of them. The table includes 1,500 to 2,000 clones, 78% detected once. Per germline, CDR1 LGHNA and CDR2 YNFKEQ. J gave up 15 bases and V 0 bases, and 6 bases lay outside the gene matches. CDR3 length: 13 amino acids. This TCR was sampled from a person aged 70 to 80 with lung adenocarcinoma. The V and J genes are TRBV4-2 and TRBJ2-1, with 9 bases that match TRBD1. Sequencing was done on a sample of FFPE atypical adenomatous hyperplasia tissue from the lung. The subset: atypical adenomatous hyperplasia (AAH), lung preneoplasia. CDR3 loop: CASSQDTGTGLFF. The CDR3 coding sequence is TGTGCCAGCAGCCAAGATACCGGGACAGGGCTGTTCTTC.